The 2 T cell receptor beta chains given below trace back to one sample, sequenced in a study of CD8 T cells in ankylosing spondylitis. These TCRs are of unknown antigen specificity. Study-level findings and limits: There was a TCR beta motif, made of eight highly homologous variants, that appeared characteristic of ankylosing spondylitis blood.

TCRdb ran MiXCR on the 5' RACE reads and lists one entry per CDR3 protein. The profile shows fewer than 400,000 distinct CDR3 sequences, 7.5% to 9% of them singletons. Sequenced: blood, either unsorted or a sorted T cell fraction (not recorded which). These receptors originate from a male donor with ankylosing spondylitis.

In its sample, this clonotype was seen once. The rearrangement uses TRBV7-3 and TRBJ1-1; TRBD1 matches 8 bases. CDR1 is SGHTA and CDR2 is FQGTGA in the germline V gene. After removal of 5 bases from V and 0 bases from J, the junction contained 5 bases not matched to a gene. This CDR3 is built from 15 residues. CDR3 sequence: CASSAGDRMNTEAFF. Here the CDR3 DNA reads TGTGCCAGCAGCGCAGGGGACAGGATGAACACTGAAGCTTTCTTT.

V gene TRBV20-1 combines with J gene TRBJ2-3; D possibly corresponds to TRBD2 (6 bases). With 1 base removed from V and 1 base from J, the gap between germline ends came to 21 bases. CDR1 and CDR2 (germline): DFQATT, SNEGSKA (reference sequence). This CDR3 comprises 18 residues. The CDR3 nucleotides read TGCAGTGCTAGAGCGTTGACTAGGCATTCTGAGGGCACAGATACGCAGTATTTT. Its protein product is CSARALTRHSEGTDTQYF.